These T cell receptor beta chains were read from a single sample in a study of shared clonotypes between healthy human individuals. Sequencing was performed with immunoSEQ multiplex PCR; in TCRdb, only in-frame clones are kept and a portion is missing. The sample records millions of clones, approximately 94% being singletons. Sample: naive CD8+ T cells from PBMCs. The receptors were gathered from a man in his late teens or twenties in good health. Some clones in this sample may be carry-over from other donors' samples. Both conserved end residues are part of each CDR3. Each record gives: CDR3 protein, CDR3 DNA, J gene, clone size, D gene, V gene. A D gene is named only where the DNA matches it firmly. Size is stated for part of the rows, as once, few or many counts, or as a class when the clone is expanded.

CDR3: CASSLADGSHNEQFF
DNA: TGTGCCAGCAGCTTAGCGGACGGGAGTCACAATGAGCAGTTCTTC
J: TRBJ2-1
size: -
D: -
V: TRBV7-8

CDR3: CASSDLAGAYNEQFF
DNA: TGTGCCAGCAGTGACCTCGCGGGGGCCTACAATGAGCAGTTCTTC
J: TRBJ2-1
size: -
D: TRBD2
V: TRBV6-4

CDR3: CASSVEASGRTIQYF
DNA: TGTGCCAGCAGCGTAGAGGCTAGCGGGCGGACCATTCAGTACTTC
J: TRBJ2-4
size: -
D: TRBD2
V: TRBV9

CDR3: CASSLVKGIAGVETQYF
DNA: TGTGCCAGCAGCTTGGTGAAAGGAATAGCGGGAGTAGAGACCCAGTACTTC
J: TRBJ2-5
size: -
D: TRBD2
V: TRBV5-4

CDR3: CASSQGRLTANTEAFF
DNA: TGCGCCAGCAGCCAAGGTCGATTGACAGCGAACACTGAAGCTTTCTTT
J: TRBJ1-1
size: -
D: -
V: TRBV4-3

CDR3: CASRGRGGPYEQFF
DNA: TGTGCCAGCAGGGGGCGAGGGGGGCCGTATGAGCAGTTCTTC
J: TRBJ2-1
size: once
D: -
V: TRBV2

CDR3: CASSFLAGGNHGYTF
DNA: TGTGCCAGCAGCTTCCTTGCAGGGGGGAATCATGGCTACACCTTC
J: TRBJ1-2
size: -
D: TRBD1
V: TRBV7-9

CDR3: CASRVRGLKTGELFF
DNA: TGTGCCAGCAGGGTGCGGGGTTTAAAAACCGGGGAGCTGTTTTTT
J: TRBJ2-2
size: -
D: -
V: TRBV27

CDR3: CASSLELTNSPLHF
DNA: TGTGCCAGCAGCTTAGAGCTAACCAATTCACCCCTCCACTTT
J: TRBJ1-6
size: -
D: -
V: TRBV7-8

CDR3: CASSDVAGENTGELFF
DNA: TGTGCCAGCAGTGACGTAGCGGGAGAAAACACCGGGGAGCTGTTTTTT
J: TRBJ2-2
size: -
D: TRBD2
V: TRBV28

CDR3: CSVEPRSGTEAFF
DNA: TGCAGCGTTGAACCGAGATCGGGCACTGAAGCTTTCTTT
J: TRBJ1-1
size: -
D: -
V: TRBV29-1

CDR3: CASRSELSSTNEKLFF
DNA: TGTGCCAGCAGGTCCGAGCTTTCTTCAACTAATGAAAAACTGTTTTTT
J: TRBJ1-4
size: -
D: -
V: TRBV27

CDR3: CASREGLAGGTGELFF
DNA: TGTGCCAGCAGGGAAGGACTAGCGGGAGGGACCGGGGAGCTGTTTTTT
J: TRBJ2-2
size: -
D: TRBD2
V: TRBV2

CDR3: CASSDQQGPRANTGELFF
DNA: TGTGCCAGCAGCGACCAACAGGGACCCAGAGCGAACACCGGGGAGCTGTTTTTT
J: TRBJ2-2
size: -
D: -
V: TRBV9

CDR3: CASSLGGGEQYF
DNA: TGTGCCAGCAGCTTAGGCGGGGGTGAGCAGTACTTC
J: TRBJ2-7
size: -
D: TRBD2
V: TRBV7-8

CDR3: CASSPVGGSSYEQYF
DNA: TGCGCCAGCAGCCCCGTGGGGGGCAGTAGCTACGAGCAGTACTTC
J: TRBJ2-7
size: -
D: -
V: TRBV5-1

CDR3: CASTLAGTSDEQFF
DNA: TGTGCCAGCACTTTAGCAGGAACCAGCGATGAGCAGTTCTTC
J: TRBJ2-1
size: -
D: -
V: TRBV27

CDR3: CASSLIRHTQETQYF
DNA: TGTGCCAGCAGTCTAATACGACATACCCAAGAGACCCAGTACTTC
J: TRBJ2-5
size: -
D: -
V: TRBV28